This is a list of T cell receptor beta chains from one sample in a study of cytomegalovirus exposure and HLA in healthy donors. The assay was immunoSEQ multiplex PCR, and TCRdb's table has in-frame clones only and misses some. The sample holds about 150,000 clones, about 88% seen once. Sequencing input: PBMCs. The source of these receptors is a woman younger than 30 in good health and CMV-seropositive. The CDR3 runs from the conserved cysteine through the conserved F or W. A D gene is named only where the DNA matches it firmly. Clone size is shown for a subset of rows, as once, few, many or a class of expanded clone.

J: TRBJ2-1
D: TRBD1
size: .
V: TRBV9
DNA: TGTGCCAGCAGCGCACAGGGACAGGGTGTGGGCAATGAGCAGTTCTTC
CDR3: CASSAQGQGVGNEQFF

J: TRBJ2-7
D: TRBD1
size: .
V: TRBV18
DNA: TGTGCCAGCTCAAAAGACAGGGCGGCCTACGAGCAGTACTTC
CDR3: CASSKDRAAYEQYF

J: TRBJ2-1
D: .
size: .
V: TRBV7-2
DNA: TGTGCCAGCAGCTTAGCGGCTAGCGCGTATGAGCAGTTCTTC
CDR3: CASSLAASAYEQFF

J: TRBJ2-7
D: .
size: once
V: TRBV5-1
DNA: TGCGCCAGCAGCTTGGGCCAGGGCTCCTACGAGCAGTACTTC
CDR3: CASSLGQGSYEQYF

J: TRBJ1-5
D: .
size: .
V: TRBV5-5
DNA: TGTGCCAGCAGCTTTGCTACCCCCCCCAATCAGCCCCAGCATTTT
CDR3: CASSFATPPNQPQHF

J: TRBJ2-7
D: .
size: .
V: TRBV6-5
DNA: TGTGCCAGCAGTTACCGCAGAACCTACGAGCAGTACTTC
CDR3: CASSYRRTYEQYF

J: TRBJ2-5
D: TRBD2
size: .
V: TRBV5-1
DNA: TGCGCCAGCAGCTTGGGAGGCGGGAGGGCACAAGAGACCCAGTACTTC
CDR3: CASSLGGGRAQETQYF

J: TRBJ2-2
D: .
size: .
V: TRBV20-1
DNA: TGCAGTGCCCGACAGTCCGGGGAGCTGTTTTTT
CDR3: CSARQSGELFF

J: TRBJ2-7
D: .
size: .
V: TRBV6-1
DNA: TGTGCCAGCAGTGACCAAATTCCCTACGAGCAGTACTTC
CDR3: CASSDQIPYEQYF

J: TRBJ2-1
D: .
size: .
V: TRBV19
DNA: TGTGCCAGTAGTATAACAGGGCAGGGGTACAATGAGCAGTTCTTC
CDR3: CASSITGQGYNEQFF

J: TRBJ1-1
D: .
size: .
V: TRBV7-9
DNA: TGTGCCAGCAGCTCGGGGGGGCTGGACACTGAAGCTTTCTTT
CDR3: CASSSGGLDTEAFF

J: TRBJ1-2
D: .
size: .
V: TRBV21-1
DNA: TGTGCCAGCAGCAAAAAGGGAGGGGATGGCTACACCTTC
CDR3: CASSKKGGDGYTF

J: TRBJ2-3
D: TRBD2
size: .
V: TRBV30
DNA: TGTGCCTGGAATAGCGGGAGGGCAGATACGCAGTATTTT
CDR3: CAWNSGRADTQYF

J: TRBJ2-1
D: TRBD1
size: .
V: TRBV11-2
DNA: TGTGCCAGCAGCTTAGATAGCCAGGGGGCAGATGAGCAGTTCTTC
CDR3: CASSLDSQGADEQFF

J: TRBJ2-3
D: TRBD2
size: .
V: TRBV11-2
DNA: TGTGCCAGCAGCCCGACTAGCGGGAGGGCAAATACGCAGTATTTT
CDR3: CASSPTSGRANTQYF

J: TRBJ2-3
D: TRBD1
size: .
V: TRBV12-5
DNA: TGTGCTAGTGGTTTATCCGACAGGGTCCATACGCAGTATTTT
CDR3: CASGLSDRVHTQYF

J: TRBJ1-2
D: TRBD1
size: .
V: TRBV10-2
DNA: TGCGCCAGCAGTGACCCAGGGGGCCCCTATGGCTACACCTTC
CDR3: CASSDPGGPYGYTF

J: TRBJ2-7
D: .
size: .
V: TRBV11-3
DNA: TGTGCCAGCAGCCTCCCAGGGGAGTATCCTTACGAGCAGTACTTC
CDR3: CASSLPGEYPYEQYF

J: TRBJ2-3
D: TRBD2
size: .
V: TRBV2
DNA: TGTGCCAGCAGTACTACAGGTTTAACTAGCGGGAAACGCACAGATACGCAGTATTTT
CDR3: CASSTTGLTSGKRTDTQYF

J: TRBJ2-1
D: .
size: .
V: TRBV10-1
DNA: TGCGCCAGCAGTGAGGGTGGGGGGATGGACAATGAGCAGTTCTTC
CDR3: CASSEGGGMDNEQFF

J: TRBJ2-3
D: TRBD2
size: .
V: TRBV6-5
DNA: TGTGCCATCAGGACTAGCGGGACTGCAGATACGCAGTATTTT
CDR3: CAIRTSGTADTQYF

J: TRBJ2-7
D: TRBD1
size: .
V: TRBV10-3
DNA: TGTGCCATCAGTGAGTTTGGGGACAGGGTAAACGAGCAGTACTTC
CDR3: CAISEFGDRVNEQYF

J: TRBJ1-2
D: TRBD1
size: .
V: TRBV15
DNA: TGTGCCACCAGCAGAGAAGCAGGGGGCGCTATCTATGGCTACACCTTC
CDR3: CATSREAGGAIYGYTF

J: TRBJ1-3
D: .
size: .
V: TRBV4-2
DNA: TGTGCCAGCAGCCAAGATCTGGGAGGTTCGGGAAACACCATATATTTT
CDR3: CASSQDLGGSGNTIYF

J: TRBJ1-1
D: .
size: .
V: TRBV30
DNA: TGTGCCTGGAGTCCCCTTGGGGGGAGGGCCGAAGCTTTCTTT
CDR3: CAWSPLGGRAEAFF

J: TRBJ2-1
D: TRBD2
size: .
V: TRBV5-1
DNA: TGCGCCAGCAGCTTTGAGCGGGGCAGCTCCTACAATGAGCAGTTCTTC
CDR3: CASSFERGSSYNEQFF

J: TRBJ2-2
D: TRBD1
size: .
V: TRBV28
DNA: TGTGCCAGTTTACGGGACAGTAACACCGGGGAGCTGTTTTTT
CDR3: CASLRDSNTGELFF

J: TRBJ1-3
D: .
size: .
V: TRBV6-5
DNA: TGTGCCAGCAGTCAACAGGGTTCTGGAAACACCATATATTTT
CDR3: CASSQQGSGNTIYF

J: TRBJ2-7
D: TRBD2
size: .
V: TRBV19
DNA: TGTGCCAGTAGTATTCTAGCGGGAGTCTCCTACGAGCAGTACTTC
CDR3: CASSILAGVSYEQYF

J: TRBJ1-2
D: .
size: .
V: TRBV2
DNA: TGTGCCAGCAACCGGGTCAACTATGGCTACACCTTC
CDR3: CASNRVNYGYTF

J: TRBJ2-1
D: TRBD2
size: once
V: TRBV5-1
DNA: TGCGCCAGCAGCCCAACTAGCGGGAGCTCCTACAATGAGCAGTTCTTC
CDR3: CASSPTSGSSYNEQFF

J: TRBJ1-1
D: .
size: .
V: TRBV6-5
DNA: TGTGCCAGCACTAGAGCTTGGAGAGGACAGCGCGCTTTCTTT
CDR3: CASTRAWRGQRAFF

J: TRBJ2-7
D: TRBD1
size: .
V: TRBV4-1
DNA: TGCGCCAGCAGCCAAGATTTGGGACAGGGGTCCTACGAGCAGTACTTC
CDR3: CASSQDLGQGSYEQYF

J: TRBJ2-3
D: TRBD2
size: .
V: TRBV6-4
DNA: TGTGCCAGCAGTGACTCCACTCTAGCGGGAGAAGGTACGCAGTATTTT
CDR3: CASSDSTLAGEGTQYF

J: TRBJ2-2
D: TRBD2
size: .
V: TRBV5-1
DNA: TGCGCCAGCAGTTCAGGACTAGCGAACACCGGGGAGCTGTTTTTT
CDR3: CASSSGLANTGELFF

J: TRBJ2-7
D: TRBD2
size: once
V: TRBV23-1
DNA: TGCGCCAGCAGTCAAACTATGAGCGGGACTTTTTACGAGCAGTACTTC
CDR3: CASSQTMSGTFYEQYF

J: TRBJ2-1
D: .
size: once
V: TRBV7-2
DNA: TGTGCCAGCAGCCCCGAGATAAGCTCCTACAATGAGCAGTTCTTC
CDR3: CASSPEISSYNEQFF

J: TRBJ1-4
D: TRBD1
size: .
V: TRBV5-1
DNA: TGCGCCAGTTCGACAGGGACTAATGAAAAACTGTTTTTT
CDR3: CASSTGTNEKLFF

J: TRBJ1-5
D: .
size: .
V: TRBV4-3
DNA: TGCGCCAGCAGCGAAGACAGGCTAATTCAGCCCCAGCATTTT
CDR3: CASSEDRLIQPQHF

J: TRBJ1-1
D: TRBD1
size: .
V: TRBV28
DNA: TGTGCCAGCAGTCCCGGACAGGGAAGGACAACTTTCTTT
CDR3: CASSPGQGRTTFF

J: TRBJ1-5
D: .
size: few
V: TRBV6-1
DNA: TGTGCCAGCTTCCTAGCGGGCGGTCAGCCCCAGCATTTT
CDR3: CASFLAGGQPQHF

J: TRBJ2-7
D: TRBD2
size: .
V: TRBV7-9
DNA: TGTGCCAGCAGCGGACAGGGACTAGCGGGACCCTACGAGCAGTACTTC
CDR3: CASSGQGLAGPYEQYF

J: TRBJ1-2
D: .
size: .
V: TRBV27
DNA: TGTGCCAGCAGTTTAACAGGGACTAATTATGGCTACACCTTC
CDR3: CASSLTGTNYGYTF

J: TRBJ1-3
D: .
size: .
V: TRBV25-1
DNA: TGTGCCAGCAGTGACCTCAAGCTGGGGGGGGGAAACACCATATATTTT
CDR3: CASSDLKLGGGNTIYF

J: TRBJ2-6
D: .
size: many
V: TRBV11-3
DNA: TGTGCCAGCAGCTTAGCGGGAGCTGGGGCCAACGTCCTGACTTTC
CDR3: CASSLAGAGANVLTF

J: TRBJ2-5
D: TRBD2
size: once
V: TRBV2
DNA: TGTGCCAGCAGTGAAGCGGGGCTAGCGGGAGTAGGGCAAGAGACCCAGTACTTC
CDR3: CASSEAGLAGVGQETQYF

J: TRBJ2-1
D: TRBD1
size: .
V: TRBV5-1
DNA: TGCGCCAGCAGCTCGCACAGGGGCAATGAGCAGTTCTTC
CDR3: CASSSHRGNEQFF

J: TRBJ2-3
D: TRBD2
size: few
V: TRBV10-1
DNA: TGCGCCAGCAGGACTAGCGGGACAGCAGATACGCAGTATTTT
CDR3: CASRTSGTADTQYF

J: TRBJ1-2
D: .
size: .
V: TRBV27
DNA: TGTGCCAGCAGTCCCAGGGATGGGGACTATGGCTACACCTTC
CDR3: CASSPRDGDYGYTF

J: TRBJ1-3
D: .
size: .
V: TRBV5-4
DNA: TGTGCCAGCAGCACCCGGGACATCATTGGAAACACCATATATTTT
CDR3: CASSTRDIIGNTIYF

J: TRBJ2-1
D: TRBD2
size: .
V: TRBV7-3
DNA: TGTGCCAGCAGCCTACTAGCGGGAGGCAATGAGCAGTTCTTC
CDR3: CASSLLAGGNEQFF

J: TRBJ1-1
D: .
size: .
V: TRBV30
DNA: TGTGCCTGGAGTAGTTGGCAGGGCGAAACTGAAGCTTTCTTT
CDR3: CAWSSWQGETEAFF

J: TRBJ2-7
D: TRBD1
size: .
V: TRBV29-1
DNA: TGCAGCGTTGTCGGGACAGGGGGGAGCTCCTACGAGCAGTACTTC
CDR3: CSVVGTGGSSYEQYF

J: TRBJ1-1
D: TRBD1
size: .
V: TRBV5-1
DNA: TGCGCCAGCAGCCCAGGGGGTCGTGCGAACACTGAAGCTTTCTTT
CDR3: CASSPGGRANTEAFF

J: TRBJ1-5
D: .
size: .
V: TRBV6-6
DNA: TGTGCCAGCAGTTGGGACATTAGCAATCAGCCCCAGCATTTT
CDR3: CASSWDISNQPQHF